This paragraph covers one T cell receptor beta chain sequence. The antigen remains undetermined. This entry is derived from a study of regulatory T cells in long-lasting Graves disease. Arm-PCR of CDR3 regions and iRepertoire HTBI primers were used to build TCR beta libraries. TCRdb reanalysed the multiplex PCR reads using MiXCR and keeps one entry per CDR3 protein. This sample has a few hundred thousand distinct CDR3 sequences, with 10% to 15% found just once. Overall study findings and caveats: Public clonotype sharing was higher in persistent than newly diagnosed patients.

This CDR3 contains 15 residues. V lost 3 bases and J lost 0, with 9 bases in between. This sample's time point: newly diagnosed GD, antithyroid drugs for less than 3 months. The TCR library was made from RNA that had been extracted from PBMCs in TRIzol. Graves' disease diagnosis followed American Thyroid Association guidelines. Separately, the same data were catalogued under a study of T cells in Graves' hyperthyroidism and ophthalmopathy.

This rearrangement joins TRBV12-3 or TRBV12-4 to TRBJ1-3; D is uncertain. The sequence was obtained from a woman between 18 and 29 years old with Graves disease. The sample consisted of peripheral blood mononuclear cells (PBMCs), taken at new diagnosis, from a patient treated with antithyroid drugs. The CDR3 loop is CASSLARSSGNTIYF. DNA of the CDR3: TGTGCCAGCAGTTTGGCCAGGAGCTCTGGAAACACCATATATTTT.